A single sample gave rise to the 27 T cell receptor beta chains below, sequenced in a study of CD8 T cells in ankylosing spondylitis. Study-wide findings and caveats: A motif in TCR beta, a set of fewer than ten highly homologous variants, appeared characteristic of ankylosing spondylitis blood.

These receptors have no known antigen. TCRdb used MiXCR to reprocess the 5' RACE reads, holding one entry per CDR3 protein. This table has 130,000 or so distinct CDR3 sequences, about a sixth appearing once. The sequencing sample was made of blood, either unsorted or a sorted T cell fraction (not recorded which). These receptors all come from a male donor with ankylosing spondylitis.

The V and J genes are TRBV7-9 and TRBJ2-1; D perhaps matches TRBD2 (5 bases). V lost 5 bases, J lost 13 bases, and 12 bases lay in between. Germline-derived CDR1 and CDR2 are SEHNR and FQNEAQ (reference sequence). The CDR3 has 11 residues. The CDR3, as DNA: TGTGCCAGCAGCACACAGACTAAACAGTTCTTC. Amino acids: CASSTQTKQFF.

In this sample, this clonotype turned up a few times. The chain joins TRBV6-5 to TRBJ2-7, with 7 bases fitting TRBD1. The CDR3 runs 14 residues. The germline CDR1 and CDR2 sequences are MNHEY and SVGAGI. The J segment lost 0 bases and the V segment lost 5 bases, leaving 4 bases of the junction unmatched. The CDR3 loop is CASSNRDSSYEQYF. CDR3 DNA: TGTGCCAGCAGTAACCGGGACAGCTCCTACGAGCAGTACTTC.

The CDR3 loop reads CASSHLSGITYNEQFF. As DNA, the CDR3 is TGCGCCAGCAGCCATCTCAGCGGGATAACCTACAATGAGCAGTTCTTC. This rearrangement joins TRBV4-1 to TRBJ2-1; the match to TRBD2 covers 7 bases. Germline CDR1 reads MGHRA; CDR2 reads YSYEKL. Trimming took 3 bases from V and 2 from J; bases not matched to a gene: 7. There are 16 residues in the CDR3.

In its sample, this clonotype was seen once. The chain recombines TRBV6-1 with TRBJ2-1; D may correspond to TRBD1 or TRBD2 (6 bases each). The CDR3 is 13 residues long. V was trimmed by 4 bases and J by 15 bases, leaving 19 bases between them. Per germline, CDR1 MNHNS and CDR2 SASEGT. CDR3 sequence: CASSGLAQGSLFF. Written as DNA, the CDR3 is TGTGCCAGCAGTGGGCTAGCGCAGGGGAGCCTGTTCTTC.

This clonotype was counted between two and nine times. The CDR3 reads CASSRSLQGYGYTF. As DNA, the CDR3 is TGTGCCAGCAGCCGTTCTCTACAGGGGTACGGCTACACCTTC. The J gene is TRBJ1-2, the V gene TRBV28; 7 nucleotides align to TRBD1. CDR3 length: 14 amino acids. J gave up 8 bases and V 6 bases, and 12 bases lay outside the gene matches. Germline V gene data show CDR1 as MDHEN and CDR2 as SYDVKM.

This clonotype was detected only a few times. CDR3 DNA: TGTGCCAGCAGCTTAGCCCCGGGACAGGAGAACACCGGGGAGCTGTTTTTT. Its protein is CASSLAPGQENTGELFF. The chain couples TRBV7-6 to TRBJ2-2, with 8 bases identical to TRBD1. Germline V gene sequence: CDR1 SGHVS, CDR2 FNYEAQ. This CDR3 has 17 residues. Unmatched junction bases numbered 4, after V lost 0 bases and J lost 1 base.

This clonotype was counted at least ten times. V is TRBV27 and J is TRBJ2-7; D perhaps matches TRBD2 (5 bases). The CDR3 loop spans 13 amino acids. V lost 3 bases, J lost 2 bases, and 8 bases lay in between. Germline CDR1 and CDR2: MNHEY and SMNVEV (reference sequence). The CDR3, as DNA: TGTGCCAGCAGTTTCGCGGGTACCTACGAGCAGTACTTC. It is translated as CASSFAGTYEQYF.

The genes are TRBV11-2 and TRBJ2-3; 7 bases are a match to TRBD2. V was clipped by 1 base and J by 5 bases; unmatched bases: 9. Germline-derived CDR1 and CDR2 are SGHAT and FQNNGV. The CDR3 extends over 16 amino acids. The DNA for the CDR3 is TGTGCCAGCAGCTTAGTAATGGCGGGAGTGGGAGATACGCAGTATTTT. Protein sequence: CASSLVMAGVGDTQYF.

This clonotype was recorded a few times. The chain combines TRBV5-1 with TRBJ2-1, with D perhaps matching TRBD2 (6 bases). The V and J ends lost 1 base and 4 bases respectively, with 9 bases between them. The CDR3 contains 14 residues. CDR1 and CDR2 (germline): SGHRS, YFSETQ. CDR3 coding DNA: TGCGCCAGCAGCTTGCGGGAGACTTACAATGAGCAGTTCTTC. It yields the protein CASSLRETYNEQFF.

The CDR3 loop is CASSRNRGLNTIYF. The CDR3 bases are TGTGCCAGCAGCCGCAACAGGGGGCTCAACACCATATATTTT. This rearrangement joins TRBV4-2 to TRBJ1-3, with 9 bases matching TRBD1. CDR1 is LGHNA and CDR2 is YNFKEQ in the germline V gene. J lost 7 bases, V lost 4 bases, and 5 bases had no gene match. The CDR3 has 14 residues.

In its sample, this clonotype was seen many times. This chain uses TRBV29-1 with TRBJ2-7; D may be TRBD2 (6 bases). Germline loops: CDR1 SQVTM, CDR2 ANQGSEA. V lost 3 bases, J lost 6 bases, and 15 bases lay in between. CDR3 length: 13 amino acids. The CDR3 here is CSVETGSGSEQYF. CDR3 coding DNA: TGCAGCGTTGAGACTGGGAGCGGGTCCGAGCAGTACTTC.

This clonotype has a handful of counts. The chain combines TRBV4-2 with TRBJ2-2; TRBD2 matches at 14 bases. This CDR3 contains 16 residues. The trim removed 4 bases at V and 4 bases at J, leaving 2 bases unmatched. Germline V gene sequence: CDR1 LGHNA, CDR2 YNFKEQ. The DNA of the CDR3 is TGTGCCAGCAGCCGACTAGCGGGAGGGATCACCGGGGAGCTGTTTTTT. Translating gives CASSRLAGGITGELFF.

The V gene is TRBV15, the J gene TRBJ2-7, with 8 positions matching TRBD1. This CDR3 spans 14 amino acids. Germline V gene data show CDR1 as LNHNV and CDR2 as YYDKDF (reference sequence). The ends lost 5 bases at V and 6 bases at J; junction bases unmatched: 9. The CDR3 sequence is CATSGRDRPSEQYF. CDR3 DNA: TGTGCCACCAGCGGCCGGGACAGGCCCAGCGAGCAGTACTTC.

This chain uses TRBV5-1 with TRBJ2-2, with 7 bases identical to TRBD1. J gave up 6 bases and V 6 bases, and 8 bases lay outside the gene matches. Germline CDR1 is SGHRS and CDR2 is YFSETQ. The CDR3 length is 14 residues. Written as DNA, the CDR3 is TGCGCCAGCATCTCCGACAGGGTGGCCGGGGAGCTGTTTTTT. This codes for CASISDRVAGELFF. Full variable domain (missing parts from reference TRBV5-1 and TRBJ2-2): KAGVTQTPRYLIKTRGQQVTLSCSPISGHRSVSWYQQTPGQGLQFLFEYFSETQRNKGNFPGRFSGRQFSNSRSEMNVSTLELGDSALYLCASISDRVAGELFFGEGSRLTVL.

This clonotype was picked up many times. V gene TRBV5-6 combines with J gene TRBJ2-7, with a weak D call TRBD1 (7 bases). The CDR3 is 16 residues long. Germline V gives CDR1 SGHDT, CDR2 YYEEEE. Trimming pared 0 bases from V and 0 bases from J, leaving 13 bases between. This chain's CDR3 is CASSLAGGTVSYEQYF. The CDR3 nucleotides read TGTGCCAGCAGCTTGGCTGGGGGGACAGTCTCCTACGAGCAGTACTTC.

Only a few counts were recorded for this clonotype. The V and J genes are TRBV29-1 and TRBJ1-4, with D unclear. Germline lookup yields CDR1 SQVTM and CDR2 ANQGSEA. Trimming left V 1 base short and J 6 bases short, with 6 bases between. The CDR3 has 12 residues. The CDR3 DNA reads TGCAGCGTTGAAGTCAGAGATGAAAAACTGTTTTTT. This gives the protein CSVEVRDEKLFF.

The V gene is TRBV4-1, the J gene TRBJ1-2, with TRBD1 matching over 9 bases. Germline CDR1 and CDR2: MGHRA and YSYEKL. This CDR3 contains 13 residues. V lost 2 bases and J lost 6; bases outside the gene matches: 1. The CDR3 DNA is TGCGCCAGCAGCCAAAGGACAGGGGATGGCTACACCTTC. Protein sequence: CASSQRTGDGYTF.

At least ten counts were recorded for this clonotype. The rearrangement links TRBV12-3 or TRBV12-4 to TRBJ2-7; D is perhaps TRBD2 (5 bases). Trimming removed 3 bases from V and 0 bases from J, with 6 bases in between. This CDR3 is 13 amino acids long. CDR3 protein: CASSLGSSYEQYF. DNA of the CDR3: TGTGCCAGCAGTTTGGGGAGCTCCTACGAGCAGTACTTC.

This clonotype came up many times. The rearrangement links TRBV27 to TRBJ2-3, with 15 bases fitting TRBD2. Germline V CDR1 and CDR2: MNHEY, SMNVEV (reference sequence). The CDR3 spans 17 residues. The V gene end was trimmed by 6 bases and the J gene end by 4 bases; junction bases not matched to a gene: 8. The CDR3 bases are TGTGCCAGCAGACCAGGACTAGCGGGAGGGCGTTCAGATACGCAGTATTTT. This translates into CASRPGLAGGRSDTQYF.

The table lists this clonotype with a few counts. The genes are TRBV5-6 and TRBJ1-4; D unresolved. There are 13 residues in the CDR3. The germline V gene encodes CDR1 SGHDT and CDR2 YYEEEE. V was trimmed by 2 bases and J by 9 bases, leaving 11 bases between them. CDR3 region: CASSLGLDQKLFF. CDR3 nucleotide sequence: TGTGCCAGCAGCTTAGGACTCGATCAAAAACTGTTTTTT.

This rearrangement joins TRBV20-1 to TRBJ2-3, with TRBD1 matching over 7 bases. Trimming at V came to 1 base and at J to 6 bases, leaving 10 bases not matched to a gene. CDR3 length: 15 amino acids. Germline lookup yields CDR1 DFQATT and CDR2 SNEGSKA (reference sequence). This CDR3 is CSARGNRGDLDTQYF. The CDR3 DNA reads TGCAGTGCTAGAGGGAACAGGGGCGATTTGGATACGCAGTATTTT.

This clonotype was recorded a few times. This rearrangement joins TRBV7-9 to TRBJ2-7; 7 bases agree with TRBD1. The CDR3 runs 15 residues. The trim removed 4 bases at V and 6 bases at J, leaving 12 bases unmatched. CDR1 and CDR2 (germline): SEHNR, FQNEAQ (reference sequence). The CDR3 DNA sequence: TGTGCCAGCAGCTCCGACAGGGACGGATCCCTCGAGCAGTACTTC. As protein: CASSSDRDGSLEQYF.

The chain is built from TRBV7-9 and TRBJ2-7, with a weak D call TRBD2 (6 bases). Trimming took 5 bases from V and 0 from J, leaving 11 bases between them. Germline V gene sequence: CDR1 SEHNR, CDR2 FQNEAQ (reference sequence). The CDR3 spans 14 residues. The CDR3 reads CASSTGLASYEQYF. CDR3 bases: TGTGCCAGCAGCACGGGACTTGCCTCCTACGAGCAGTACTTC.

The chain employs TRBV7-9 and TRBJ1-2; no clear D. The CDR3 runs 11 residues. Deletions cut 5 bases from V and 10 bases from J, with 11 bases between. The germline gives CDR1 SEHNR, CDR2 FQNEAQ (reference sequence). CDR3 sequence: CASSREEDYTF. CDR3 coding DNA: TGTGCCAGCAGCCGAGAAGAGGACTACACCTTC.

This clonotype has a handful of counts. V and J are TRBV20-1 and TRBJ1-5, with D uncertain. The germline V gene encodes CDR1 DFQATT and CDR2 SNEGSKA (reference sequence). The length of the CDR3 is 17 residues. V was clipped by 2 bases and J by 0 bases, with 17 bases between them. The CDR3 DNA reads TGCAGTGCTAGACAGGAGAGGGCGGTTTATAGCAATCAGCCCCAGCATTTT. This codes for CSARQERAVYSNQPQHF.

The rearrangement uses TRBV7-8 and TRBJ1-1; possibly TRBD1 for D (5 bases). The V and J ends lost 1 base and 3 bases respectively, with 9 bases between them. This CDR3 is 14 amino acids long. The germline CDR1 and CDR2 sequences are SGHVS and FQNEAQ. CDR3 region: CASSLVRGDTEAFF. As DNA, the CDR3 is TGTGCCAGCAGCTTAGTTAGGGGAGACACTGAAGCTTTCTTT.

The CDR3, as DNA: TGTGCCAGCAGCGTAGGGGGCAGGGGTGGGTACGAGCAGTACTTC. Protein sequence: CASSVGGRGGYEQYF. This sequence joins TRBV9 and TRBJ2-7, with D possibly matching TRBD1 (6 bases). Germline V lookup: CDR1 SGDLS, CDR2 YYNGEE. The CDR3 extends over 15 amino acids. Trimming pared 0 bases from V and 4 bases from J, leaving 14 bases between.